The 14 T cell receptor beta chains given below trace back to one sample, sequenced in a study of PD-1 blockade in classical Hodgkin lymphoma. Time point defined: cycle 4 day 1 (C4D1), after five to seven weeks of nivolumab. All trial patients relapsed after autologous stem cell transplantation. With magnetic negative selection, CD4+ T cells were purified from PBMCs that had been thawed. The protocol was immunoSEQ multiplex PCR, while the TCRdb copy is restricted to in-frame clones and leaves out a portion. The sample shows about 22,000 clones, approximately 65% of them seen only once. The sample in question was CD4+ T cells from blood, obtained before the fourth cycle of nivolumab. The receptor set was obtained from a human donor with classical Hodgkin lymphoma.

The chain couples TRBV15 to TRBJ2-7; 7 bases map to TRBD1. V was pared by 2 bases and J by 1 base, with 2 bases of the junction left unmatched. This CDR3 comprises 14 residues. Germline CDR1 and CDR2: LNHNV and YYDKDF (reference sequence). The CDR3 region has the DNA TGTGCCACCAGCAGAATGGACAGGTCCTACGAGCAGTACTTC. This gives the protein CATSRMDRSYEQYF.

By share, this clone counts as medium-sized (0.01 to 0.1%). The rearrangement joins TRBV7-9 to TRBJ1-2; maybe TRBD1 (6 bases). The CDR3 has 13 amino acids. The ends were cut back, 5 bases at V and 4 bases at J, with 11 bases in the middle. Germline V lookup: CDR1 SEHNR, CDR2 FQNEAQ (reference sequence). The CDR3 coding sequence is TGTGCCAGCAGCCCACAGGGACCCTATGGCTACACCTTC. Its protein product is CASSPQGPYGYTF.

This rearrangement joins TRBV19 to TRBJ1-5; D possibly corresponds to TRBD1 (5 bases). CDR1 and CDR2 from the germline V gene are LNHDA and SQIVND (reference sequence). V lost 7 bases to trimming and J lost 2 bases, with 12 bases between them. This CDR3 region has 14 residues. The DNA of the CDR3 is TGTGCCAGTATGGGGGAGAGGGGCAATCAGCCCCAGCATTTT. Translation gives CASMGERGNQPQHF.

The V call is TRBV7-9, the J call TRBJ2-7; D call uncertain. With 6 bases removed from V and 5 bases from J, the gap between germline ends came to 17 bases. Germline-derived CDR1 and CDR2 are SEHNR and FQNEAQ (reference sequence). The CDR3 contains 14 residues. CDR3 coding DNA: TGTGCCAGCAGTTTATGGCCAGGTTCTGACGAGCAGTACTTC. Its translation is CASSLWPGSDEQYF.

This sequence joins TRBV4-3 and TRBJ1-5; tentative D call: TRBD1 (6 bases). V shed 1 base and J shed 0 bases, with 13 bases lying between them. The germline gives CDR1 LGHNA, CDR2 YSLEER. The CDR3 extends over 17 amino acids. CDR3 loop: CASSQGQEIYSNQPQHF. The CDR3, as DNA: TGCGCCAGCAGCCAAGGACAGGAGATCTATAGCAATCAGCCCCAGCATTTT.

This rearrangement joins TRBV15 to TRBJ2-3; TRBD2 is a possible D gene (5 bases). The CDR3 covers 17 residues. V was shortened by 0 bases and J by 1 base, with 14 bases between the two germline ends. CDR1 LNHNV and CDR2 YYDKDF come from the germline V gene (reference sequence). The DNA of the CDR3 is TGTGCCACCAGCAGAGATCTACGGAGCGGCGGCACAGATACGCAGTATTTT. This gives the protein CATSRDLRSGGTDTQYF.

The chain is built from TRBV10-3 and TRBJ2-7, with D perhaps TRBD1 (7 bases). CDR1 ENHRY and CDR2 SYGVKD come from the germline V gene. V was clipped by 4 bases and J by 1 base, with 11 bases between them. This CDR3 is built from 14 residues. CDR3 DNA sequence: TGTGCCATCAGTGCCTCAGGGGGGTCCTACGAGCAGTACTTC. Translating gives CAISASGGSYEQYF.

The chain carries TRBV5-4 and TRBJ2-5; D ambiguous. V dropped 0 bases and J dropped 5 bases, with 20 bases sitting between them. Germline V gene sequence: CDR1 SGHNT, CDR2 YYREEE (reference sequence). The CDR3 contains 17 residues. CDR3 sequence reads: CASSLGGWQAAEETQYF. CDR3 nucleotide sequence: TGTGCCAGCAGCTTGGGGGGTTGGCAGGCCGCGGAGGAGACCCAGTACTTC.

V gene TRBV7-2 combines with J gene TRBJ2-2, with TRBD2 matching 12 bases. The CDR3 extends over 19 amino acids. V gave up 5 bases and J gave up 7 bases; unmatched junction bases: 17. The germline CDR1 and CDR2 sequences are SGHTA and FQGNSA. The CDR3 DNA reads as TGTGCCAGCAGCCGACTAGCGGGGGTAACCGACCAACGGGGCGGGGAGCTGTTTTTT. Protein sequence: CASSRLAGVTDQRGGELFF.

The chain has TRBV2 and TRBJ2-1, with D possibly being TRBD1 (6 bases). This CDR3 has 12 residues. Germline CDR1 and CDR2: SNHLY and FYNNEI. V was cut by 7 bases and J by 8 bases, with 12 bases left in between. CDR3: CASNNRVDEQFF. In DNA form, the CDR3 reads TGTGCCAGCAATAACAGGGTCGATGAGCAGTTCTTC. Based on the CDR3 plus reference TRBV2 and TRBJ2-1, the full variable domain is EPEVTQTPSHQVTQMGQEVILRCVPISNHLYFYWYRQILGQKVEFLVSFYNNEISEKSEIFDDQFSVERPDGSNFTLKIRSTKLEDSAMYFCASNNRVDEQFFGPGTRLTVL.

The CDR3 DNA follows: TGTGCCAGCAGCTTAGGGGGCAAGCGGTACAATGAGCAGTTCTTC. Protein: CASSLGGKRYNEQFF. V usage is TRBV7-8 and J usage is TRBJ2-1; D tentatively fits TRBD1 or TRBD2 (5 bases each). The V gene lost 1 base and the J gene lost 4 bases, with 11 bases spanning the gap. The germline gives CDR1 SGHVS, CDR2 FQNEAQ. The CDR3 loop spans 15 amino acids.

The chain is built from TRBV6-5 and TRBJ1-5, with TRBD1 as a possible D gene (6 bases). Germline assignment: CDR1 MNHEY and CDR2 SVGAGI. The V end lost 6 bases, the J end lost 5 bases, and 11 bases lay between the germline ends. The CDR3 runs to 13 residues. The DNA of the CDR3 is TGTGCCAGCAGCCAAGGGGGTCATCAGCCCCAGCATTTT. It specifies CASSQGGHQPQHF.

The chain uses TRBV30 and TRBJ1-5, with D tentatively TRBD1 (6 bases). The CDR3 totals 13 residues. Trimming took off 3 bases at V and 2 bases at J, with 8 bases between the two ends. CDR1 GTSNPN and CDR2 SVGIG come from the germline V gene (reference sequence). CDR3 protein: CAWRGAGNQPQHF. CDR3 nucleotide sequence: TGTGCCTGGAGGGGGGCGGGCAATCAGCCCCAGCATTTT.

This chain's CDR3 is CASRFTVAHPGGYF. The CDR3 nucleotides read TGTGCCAGCAGATTTACGGTCGCGCACCCCGGGGGGTACTTC. The chain couples TRBV7-8 to TRBJ2-4, with D tentatively TRBD2 (6 bases). Trimming took 6 bases from V and 15 from J, leaving 24 bases between them. The CDR3 is 14 amino acids. Germline loops: CDR1 SGHVS, CDR2 FQNEAQ.